What follows is one TCR beta chain and its context. Its antigen is not known. The germline gives CDR1 LNHDA, CDR2 SQIVND (reference sequence). V dropped 5 bases and J dropped 3; count of bases not matched to a gene: 9. CDR3 length equals 15 residues. Some clones are missing from TCRdb's copy, which holds only in-frame ones; the method was immunoSEQ multiplex PCR. Of approximately 11,000 clones listed, under 80% are singletons. The entry originates in a study of CD4 T cells in relation to SARS-CoV-2 and coronaviruses. Turning to the study itself: TCR beta CDR3s were sequenced after roughly ten-day antigen culture of PBMCs.

General study results and limits: No donor gave both pre-pandemic and post-infection samples. About 65% of donors had memory CD4+ clonotypes crossrecognizing SARS-CoV-2 and common cold coronavirus spike.

CD4+ T cells from unexposed donors were obtained before the COVID-19 pandemic (2011-2018). Isolation of CD4+ T cells took place after about 10 days in culture. As cell numbers allowed, unexposed-donor CD4+ T cells faced SARS-CoV-2 S/N and four cold-coronavirus spikes. The sample was CD4+ T cells from PBMCs, cultured in vitro. The sequence came from a human donor in good health. The chain employs TRBV19 and TRBJ2-5, with 7 bases lining up with TRBD2. The CDR3 region is CASSLRAGSKETQYF. CDR3 bases: TGTGCCAGTAGTTTAAGAGCGGGGAGCAAAGAGACCCAGTACTTC.